The 14 T cell receptor beta chains below all came from one sample that was sequenced in a study of OX40 agonist ivuxolimab in advanced cancers. The protocol was immunoSEQ multiplex PCR, while the TCRdb copy is restricted to in-frame clones and leaves out a portion. The data show around 68,000 clones, less than 95% seen once. The sequencing here drew on CD4+ or CD8+ T cells sorted from blood, taken in a trial of the OX40 agonist ivuxolimab. The origin of the receptors is an adult with an advanced solid tumor such as melanoma, head and neck, liver or kidney cancer.

The chain employs TRBV19 and TRBJ1-1; 7 bases are shared with TRBD1. The CDR3 is 14 amino acids. The germline gives CDR1 LNHDA, CDR2 SQIVND (reference sequence). V was pared by 2 bases and J by 7 bases, with 7 bases of the junction left unmatched. CDR3 in DNA: TGTGCCAGTAGTATATCCGGGACAGCCAATGAAGCTTTCTTT. This gives the protein CASSISGTANEAFF.

V and J are TRBV19 and TRBJ2-5; 10 bases align to TRBD1. The germline gives CDR1 LNHDA, CDR2 SQIVND (reference sequence). The CDR3 is made up of 15 amino acids. The V gene end was trimmed by 0 bases and the J gene end by 6 bases; junction bases not matched to a gene: 4. The CDR3 nucleotides read TGTGCCAGTAGTATAGAGGGACAGGGGAAGCAGACCCAGTACTTC. Its translation: CASSIEGQGKQTQYF.

This clone came up once. The chain has TRBV6-5 and TRBJ2-7; no firm D call. The CDR3 is 15 amino acids. V gave up 0 bases and J gave up 1 base, with 10 bases separating them. Germline V gives CDR1 MNHEY, CDR2 SVGAGI. The chain's CDR3 is CASSYSHSSSYEQYF. The CDR3 bases are TGTGCCAGCAGTTACTCACATTCCAGTTCCTACGAGCAGTACTTC.

This chain connects TRBV27 to TRBJ1-1; D possibly corresponds to TRBD1 (5 bases). V lost 0 bases, J lost 0 bases, and 14 bases lay in between. Germline CDR1 and CDR2: MNHEY and SMNVEV (reference sequence). The CDR3 is 17 residues long. This chain's CDR3 is CASSLSGGVGMNTEAFF. The DNA for the CDR3 is TGTGCCAGCAGTTTATCGGGGGGAGTTGGGATGAACACTGAAGCTTTCTTT.

The CDR3 coding sequence is TGTGCCAGCAGTGGACAGCGGGGAAACTACGAGCAGTACTTC. Its protein is CASSGQRGNYEQYF. The chain combines TRBV6-1 with TRBJ2-7, with TRBD2 matching 7 bases. The junction had 6 bases not matched to a gene; V was cut back by 4 bases and J by 3 bases. In germline, CDR1 is MNHNS, CDR2 SASEGT. The CDR3 sequence is 14 residues long.

This chain uses TRBV6-6 with TRBJ1-5, with 10 positions matching TRBD1. Trimming took 6 bases from V and 10 from J; bases not matched to a gene: 9. There are 14 residues in the CDR3. Germline V gene lookup returns CDR1 MNHNY and CDR2 SVGAGI (reference sequence). The CDR3 loop reads CASRMTGGERPQHF. For the CDR3, the DNA is TGTGCCAGCAGGATGACAGGGGGCGAAAGACCCCAGCATTTT.

This chain uses TRBV5-6 with TRBJ1-1; D is unresolved. CDR1 is SGHDT and CDR2 is YYEEEE in the germline V gene. V lost 0 bases to trimming and J lost 1 base, with 10 bases between them. The CDR3 covers 15 residues. In DNA, the CDR3 is TGTGCCAGCAGCTTGGCGAAGGGCCGGAACACTGAAGCTTTCTTT. It translates to CASSLAKGRNTEAFF. Full variable domain (outside the CDR3, taken from reference TRBV5-6 and TRBJ1-1): DAGVTQSPTHLIKTRGQQVTLRCSPKSGHDTVSWYQQALGQGPQFIFQYYEEEERQRGNFPDRFSGHQFPNYSSELNVNALLLGDSALYLCASSLAKGRNTEAFFGQGTRLTVV.

This chain's CDR3 is CASSFRGSSYNEQFF. CDR3 coding DNA: TGCGCCAGCAGCTTCCGGGGCAGCTCCTACAATGAGCAGTTCTTC. The rearrangement links TRBV5-1 to TRBJ2-1; D possibly matches TRBD1 or TRBD2 (5 bases each). Germline V gene lookup returns CDR1 SGHRS and CDR2 YFSETQ. Trimming stripped 2 bases from V and 0 bases from J, with 9 bases between. The CDR3 length is 15 residues.

This clone was counted once. V is TRBV11-2 and J is TRBJ1-1; D is unresolved. Germline V CDR1 and CDR2: SGHAT, FQNNGV. The CDR3 is 13 amino acids. The germline V and J ends were trimmed by 3 bases and 2 bases, with 7 bases remaining between them. The CDR3 region is CASSFNGNTEAFF. The CDR3 DNA reads TGTGCCAGCAGCTTTAACGGTAACACTGAAGCTTTCTTT.

The chain joins TRBV27 to TRBJ2-5, with a weak D call TRBD1 (6 bases). Deletions cut 6 bases from V and 1 base from J, with 12 bases between. CDR1 and CDR2 from the germline V gene are MNHEY and SMNVEV (reference sequence). The length of the CDR3 is 14 residues. The DNA of the CDR3 is TGTGCCAGCAGCCTACAGGGACCCCAAGAGACCCAGTACTTC. Translation: CASSLQGPQETQYF.

The chain employs TRBV9 and TRBJ2-3; D may be TRBD2 (6 bases). The V end was cut by 4 bases, the J end by 5 bases, with 11 bases between. Germline V gives CDR1 SGDLS, CDR2 YYNGEE. The CDR3 length is 13 residues. Written as DNA, the CDR3 is TGTGCCAGCAGCCTTCTGGGGGGAGATACGCAGTATTTT. Translation: CASSLLGGDTQYF.

This sequence joins TRBV30 and TRBJ2-7; D uncertain. Germline loops: CDR1 GTSNPN, CDR2 SVGIG (reference sequence). The CDR3 consists of 12 residues. V was shortened by 1 base and J by 3 bases, with 7 bases between the two germline ends. The CDR3 is CAWSAPGYEQYF. The CDR3 coding sequence is TGTGCCTGGAGTGCGCCAGGCTACGAGCAGTACTTC.

The chain combines TRBV2 with TRBJ1-1; TRBD1 might be the D (5 bases). CDR3 length equals 13 residues. Per germline, CDR1 SNHLY and CDR2 FYNNEI. V lost 4 bases, J lost 5 bases, and 11 bases lay in between. CDR3 region: CASSGGSGTEAFF. DNA of the CDR3: TGTGCCAGCAGTGGGGGCTCGGGGACTGAAGCTTTCTTT.

V and J are TRBV28 and TRBJ1-5; tentatively, D is TRBD1 (6 bases). V lost 6 bases and J 2 bases, leaving 20 bases between the germline ends. The germline V gene has CDR1 MDHEN and CDR2 SYDVKM. The CDR3 length is 17 residues. The CDR3 bases are TGTGCCAGCAGCCGAACCCTACAGGGAACGGGCAATCAGCCCCAGCATTTT. Its translation: CASSRTLQGTGNQPQHF.